This record looks at one T cell receptor (beta chain) sequence and its context. A second PCR of roughly 7 to 11 cycles used a sample-barcoded 5' primer and a J-beta primer mix. Each CDR3 protein is one row after TCRdb ran MiXCR on the 5' RACE reads. The sample holds around 780,000 distinct CDR3 sequences, roughly 25% seen once. This CDR3 spans 16 amino acids. With V trimmed by 3 bases and J by 9 bases, 9 bases remained unmatched. CDR1 ENHRY and CDR2 SYGVKD come from the germline V gene. The data were obtained in a study of blood T cells in healthy people across ages. These records were also assigned to another study, of T cells of mothers and their children.

The sequencing input was blood. The clonotype originates from a boy aged 5-17 years in good health. This chain joins TRBV10-3 and TRBJ2-1; 12 nucleotides agree with TRBD1. Here the CDR3 reads CAISDPGTGGWGEQFF. The CDR3 region has the DNA TGTGCCATCAGTGATCCCGGGACAGGGGGCTGGGGTGAGCAGTTCTTC.